A single sample is the source of the 14 T cell receptor beta chains below, sequenced in a study of blood T cell repertoires in COVID-19 (dated by TCRdb to 2020 to 2021). The library was prepared using the immunoSEQ multiplex PCR assay. TCRdb limited this immuneACCESS table to in-frame rearrangements with V and J called. A share of clones is missing; checked studies link under half to unresolved V genes, and the rest is unexplained. A total of about 200,000 clones appear in this sample, around 75% of them only once. Around 5.4% of the sample is held by the ten biggest clonotypes. The sample consisted of peripheral blood. Receptors were obtained from a woman aged 40 to 50 with COVID-19, enrolled during active disease.

This clone was recorded only once. V is TRBV5-6 and J is TRBJ2-4; tentative D call: TRBD2 (7 bases). CDR1 and CDR2 (germline): SGHDT, YYEEEE. The CDR3 loop spans 19 amino acids. Deletions cut 3 bases from V and 0 bases from J, with 22 bases between. Here the CDR3 reads CASSSLIDQGREAKNIQYF. CDR3 DNA: TGTGCCAGCAGCTCCCTCATAGATCAGGGGAGGGAAGCCAAAAACATTCAGTACTTC.

The CDR3, as DNA: TGTGCCAGCACCCCAAGTGGGGACAGGCCCGGGGAGCTGTTTTTT. Translation gives CASTPSGDRPGELFF. The chain has TRBV6-6 and TRBJ2-2; 8 nucleotides align to TRBD1. Losses at the gene ends were 7 bases for V and 6 bases for J; bases not matched to a gene: 10. The CDR3 loop spans 15 amino acids. Germline values: CDR1 MNHNY, CDR2 SVGAGI (reference sequence).

The J gene is TRBJ2-2, the V gene TRBV5-1; weak D call: TRBD1 (7 bases). Trimming left V 6 bases short and J 5 bases short, with 17 bases between. CDR3 size: 15 residues. Germline-derived CDR1 and CDR2 are SGHRS and YFSETQ. The CDR3 DNA is TGCGCCAGCATGTGGGGACAGACTAGAACCGGGGAGCTGTTTTTT. This translates into CASMWGQTRTGELFF.

This chain joins TRBV28 and TRBJ1-4, with 7 bases that match TRBD1. Losses at the gene ends were 4 bases for V and 4 bases for J; bases not matched to a gene: 3. Germline V gives CDR1 MDHEN, CDR2 SYDVKM. The CDR3 sequence is 14 residues long. CDR3 nucleotide sequence: TGTGCCAGCAGTTCGGGACAGCGTAATGAAAAACTGTTTTTT. It yields the protein CASSSGQRNEKLFF.

This chain joins TRBV19 and TRBJ2-7; tentatively, D is TRBD1 (5 bases). Germline V gene data show CDR1 as LNHDA and CDR2 as SQIVND (reference sequence). The CDR3 runs 13 residues. Trimming left V 5 bases short and J 2 bases short, with 10 bases between. The CDR3 sequence: CASSSRQTYEQYF. CDR3 nucleotide sequence: TGTGCCAGTAGTTCTCGACAGACCTACGAGCAGTACTTC.

This clone appeared a single time. V is TRBV27 and J is TRBJ2-5; 10 bases fit TRBD2. This CDR3 is built from 16 residues. V dropped 4 bases and J dropped 5; count of bases not matched to a gene: 10. The germline gives CDR1 MNHEY, CDR2 SMNVEV (reference sequence). CDR3 DNA sequence: TGTGCCAGCAGTTCCCTGGGAGCGGGAGGGTCCGAGACCCAGTACTTC. Translating it yields CASSSLGAGGSETQYF.

The J gene is TRBJ1-1, the V gene TRBV2; 9 positions agree with TRBD1. The CDR3 has 15 residues. The germline V gene encodes CDR1 SNHLY and CDR2 FYNNEI. V was clipped by 1 base and J by 4 bases; unmatched bases: 4. CDR3 sequence: CASSEGGQGLTEAFF. In nucleotides, the CDR3 is TGTGCCAGCAGTGAAGGGGGACAGGGTCTCACTGAAGCTTTCTTT.

This clone appeared a single time. The chain uses TRBV19 and TRBJ2-1; TRBD2 matches at 10 bases. The germline V gene has CDR1 LNHDA and CDR2 SQIVND (reference sequence). The CDR3 spans 16 residues. The V and J ends lost 5 bases and 9 bases, in that order; junction bases with no gene match: 13. CDR3 amino acids: CASSDRWTSGGAEQFF. CDR3 DNA: TGTGCCAGTAGTGATCGGTGGACTAGCGGAGGGGCTGAGCAGTTCTTC. The entire variable domain, with the rest obtained from reference TRBV19 and TRBJ2-1, is as follows: DGGITQSPKYLFRKEGQNVTLSCEQNLNHDAMYWYRQDPGQGLRLIYYSQIVNDFQKGDIAEGYSVSREKKESFPLTVTSAQKNPTAFYLCASSDRWTSGGAEQFFGPGTRLTVL.

This clone appeared a few times. This sample also contains other DNA sequences that code for the same CDR3. The DNA for the CDR3 is TGTGCCAGCAGCTCTCGGGACTCCGGCTCCTACAATGAGCAGTTCTTC. It translates to CASSSRDSGSYNEQFF. V and J are TRBV11-3 and TRBJ2-1; D possibly corresponds to TRBD2 (6 bases). CDR1 is SGHNT and CDR2 is YENEEA in the germline V gene. CDR3 length: 16 residues. The ends were cut back, 4 bases at V and 0 bases at J, with 13 bases in the middle.

The J gene is TRBJ1-5, the V gene TRBV3-1 (or the pseudogene TRBV3-2), with TRBD1 identical over 9 bases. The trim removed 4 bases at V and 6 bases at J, leaving 4 bases unmatched. The CDR3 totals 14 residues. In germline, CDR1 is LGHDT, CDR2 YNNKEL (reference sequence). The CDR3 protein is CASSLTGGPQPQHF. CDR3 bases: TGTGCCAGCAGCCTAACAGGGGGCCCTCAGCCCCAGCATTTT.

The V gene is TRBV4-1, the J gene TRBJ1-3, with D perhaps TRBD1 (5 bases). This CDR3 region has 16 residues. V lost 1 base to trimming and J lost 0 bases, with 10 bases between them. Germline V gene sequence: CDR1 MGHRA, CDR2 YSYEKL. DNA of the CDR3: TGCGCCAGCAGCCAAGTGGCGGGGGGCTCTGGAAACACCATATATTTT. It yields the protein CASSQVAGGSGNTIYF.

This clone has only one observation. This sequence joins TRBV5-1 and TRBJ1-1; no clear D gene. Between the trimmed V and J ends, which lost 2 bases and 2 bases, there was a span of 16 bases. The CDR3 covers 16 residues. Germline V lookup: CDR1 SGHRS, CDR2 YFSETQ. The CDR3: CASSFSGLPGNTEAFF. The CDR3 bases are TGCGCCAGCAGCTTTTCTGGGCTGCCGGGAAACACTGAAGCTTTCTTT.

The V and J genes are TRBV5-1 and TRBJ1-2; maybe TRBD1 (6 bases). Trimming took off 3 bases at V and 6 bases at J, with 18 bases between the two ends. This CDR3 has 15 residues. The germline V gene has CDR1 SGHRS and CDR2 YFSETQ. The CDR3 spells CASSSRGGRAHGYTF. The CDR3 nucleotides are TGCGCCAGCAGCTCCCGTGGGGGCAGGGCCCATGGCTACACCTTC.

This clone was counted ten times or more. The V gene is TRBV7-8, the J gene TRBJ2-3; 9 nucleotides match TRBD2. CDR1 SGHVS and CDR2 FQNEAQ come from the germline V gene. J was trimmed by 3 bases and V by 4 bases; bases with no gene match: 8. CDR3 length: 16 residues. CDR3 residues: CASSYWGTSSTDTQYF. Written as DNA, the CDR3 is TGTGCCAGCAGCTACTGGGGGACTAGCTCAACAGATACGCAGTATTTT.